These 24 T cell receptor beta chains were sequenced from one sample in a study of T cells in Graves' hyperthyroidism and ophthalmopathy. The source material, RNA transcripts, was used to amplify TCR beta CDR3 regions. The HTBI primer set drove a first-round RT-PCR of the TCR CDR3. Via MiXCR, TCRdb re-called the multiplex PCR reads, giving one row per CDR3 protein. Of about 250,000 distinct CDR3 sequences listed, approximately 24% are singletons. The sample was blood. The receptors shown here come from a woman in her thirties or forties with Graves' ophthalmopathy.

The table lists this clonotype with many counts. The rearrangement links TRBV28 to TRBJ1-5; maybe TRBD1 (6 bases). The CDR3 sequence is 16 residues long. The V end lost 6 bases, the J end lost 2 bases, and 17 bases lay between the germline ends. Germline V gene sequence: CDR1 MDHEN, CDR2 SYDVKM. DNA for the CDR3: TGTGCCAGCAGCCCAGAGACCGAGGGGGGCAATCAGCCCCAGCATTTT. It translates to CASSPETEGGNQPQHF. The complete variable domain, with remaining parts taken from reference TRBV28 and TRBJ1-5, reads DVKVTQSSRYLVKRTGEKVFLECVQDMDHENMFWYRQDPGLGLRLIYFSYDVKMKEKGDIPEGYSVSREKKERFSLILESASTNQTSMYLCASSPETEGGNQPQHFGDGTRLSIL.

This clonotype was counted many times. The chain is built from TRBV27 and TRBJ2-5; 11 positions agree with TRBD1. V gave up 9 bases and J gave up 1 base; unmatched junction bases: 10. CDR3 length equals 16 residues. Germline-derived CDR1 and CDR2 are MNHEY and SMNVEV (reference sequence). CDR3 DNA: TGTGCCAGTGCCCAGGGACAGGGGGTGGGCCAAGAGACCCAGTACTTC. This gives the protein CASAQGQGVGQETQYF.

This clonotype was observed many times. The CDR3 sequence is CASSQEGVGAETQYF. Here the CDR3 DNA reads TGCGCCAGCAGCCAAGAAGGGGTGGGGGCAGAGACCCAGTACTTC. The chain combines TRBV4-1 with TRBJ2-5, with D possibly being TRBD1 (6 bases). The CDR3 runs to 15 residues. V shed 0 bases and J shed 4 bases, with 12 bases lying between them. Per germline, CDR1 MGHRA and CDR2 YSYEKL.

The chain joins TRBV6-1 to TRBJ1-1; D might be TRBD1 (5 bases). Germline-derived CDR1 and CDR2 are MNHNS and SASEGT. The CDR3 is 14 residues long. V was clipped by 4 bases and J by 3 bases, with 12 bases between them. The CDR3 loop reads CASSGGNMDTEAFF. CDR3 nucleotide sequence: TGTGCCAGCAGTGGGGGGAACATGGACACTGAAGCTTTCTTT.

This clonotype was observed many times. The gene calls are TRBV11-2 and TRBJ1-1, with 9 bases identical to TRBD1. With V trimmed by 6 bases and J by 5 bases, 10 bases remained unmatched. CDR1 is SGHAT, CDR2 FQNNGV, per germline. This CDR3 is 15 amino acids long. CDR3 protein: CASSDYRGRGTEAFF. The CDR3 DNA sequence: TGTGCCAGCAGTGATTACAGGGGGCGCGGGACTGAAGCTTTCTTT.

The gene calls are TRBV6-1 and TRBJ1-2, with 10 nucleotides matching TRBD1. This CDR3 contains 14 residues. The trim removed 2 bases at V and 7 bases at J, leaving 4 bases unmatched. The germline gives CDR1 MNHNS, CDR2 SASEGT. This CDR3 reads CASSERQGASGYTF. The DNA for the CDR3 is TGTGCCAGCAGTGAAAGACAGGGGGCGAGTGGCTACACCTTC.

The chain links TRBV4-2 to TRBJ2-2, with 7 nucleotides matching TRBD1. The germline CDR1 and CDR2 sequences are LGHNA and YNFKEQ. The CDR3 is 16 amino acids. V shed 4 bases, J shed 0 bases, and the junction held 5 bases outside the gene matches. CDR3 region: CASSPTGTANTGELFF. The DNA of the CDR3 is TGTGCCAGCAGCCCAACCGGGACAGCGAACACCGGGGAGCTGTTTTTT.

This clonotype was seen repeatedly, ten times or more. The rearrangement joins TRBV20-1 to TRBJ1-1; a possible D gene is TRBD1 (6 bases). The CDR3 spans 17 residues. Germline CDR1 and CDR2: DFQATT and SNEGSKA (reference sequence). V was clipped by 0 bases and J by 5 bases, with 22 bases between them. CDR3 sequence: CSARDQRTAVVGTEAFF. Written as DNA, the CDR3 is TGCAGTGCTAGAGATCAAAGGACAGCGGTTGTCGGGACTGAAGCTTTCTTT.

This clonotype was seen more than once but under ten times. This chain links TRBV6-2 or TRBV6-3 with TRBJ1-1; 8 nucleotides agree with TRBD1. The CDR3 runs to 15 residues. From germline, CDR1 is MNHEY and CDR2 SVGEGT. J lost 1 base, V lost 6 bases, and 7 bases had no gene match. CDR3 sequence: CASSRTGTGNTEAFF. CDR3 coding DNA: TGTGCCAGCAGCCGAACTGGGACAGGGAACACTGAAGCTTTCTTT.

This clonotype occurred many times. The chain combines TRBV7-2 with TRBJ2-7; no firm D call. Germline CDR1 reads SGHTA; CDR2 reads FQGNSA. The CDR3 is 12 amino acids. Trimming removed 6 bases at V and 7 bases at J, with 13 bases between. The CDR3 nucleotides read TGTGCCAGCAGTCCTTCTGGGCGAGAGCAGTACTTC. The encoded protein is CASSPSGREQYF.

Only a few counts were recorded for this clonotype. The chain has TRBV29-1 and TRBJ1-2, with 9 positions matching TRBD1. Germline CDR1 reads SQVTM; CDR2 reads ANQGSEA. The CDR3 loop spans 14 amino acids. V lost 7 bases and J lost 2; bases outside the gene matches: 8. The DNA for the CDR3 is TGCAGCGCCATCACAGGGGGCGCGAACTATGGCTACACCTTC. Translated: CSAITGGANYGYTF.

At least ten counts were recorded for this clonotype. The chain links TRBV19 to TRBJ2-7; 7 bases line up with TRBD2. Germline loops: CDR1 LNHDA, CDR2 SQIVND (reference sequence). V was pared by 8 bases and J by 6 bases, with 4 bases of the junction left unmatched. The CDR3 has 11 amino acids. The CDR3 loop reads CASGRGIEQYF. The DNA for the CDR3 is TGTGCCAGTGGGAGGGGTATCGAGCAGTACTTC.

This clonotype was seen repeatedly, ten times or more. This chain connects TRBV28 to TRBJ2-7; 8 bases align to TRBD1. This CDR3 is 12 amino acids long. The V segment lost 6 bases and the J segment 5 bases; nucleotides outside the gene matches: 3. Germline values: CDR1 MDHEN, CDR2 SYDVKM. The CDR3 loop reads CASRDRADEQYF. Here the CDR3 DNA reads TGTGCCAGCAGGGACAGGGCGGACGAGCAGTACTTC.

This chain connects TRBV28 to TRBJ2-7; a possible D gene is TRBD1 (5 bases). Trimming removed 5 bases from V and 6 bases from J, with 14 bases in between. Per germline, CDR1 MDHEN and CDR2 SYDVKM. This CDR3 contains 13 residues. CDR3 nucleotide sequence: TGTGCCAGCAGTCGACCCCAGGGTGCCGAGCAGTACTTC. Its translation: CASSRPQGAEQYF.

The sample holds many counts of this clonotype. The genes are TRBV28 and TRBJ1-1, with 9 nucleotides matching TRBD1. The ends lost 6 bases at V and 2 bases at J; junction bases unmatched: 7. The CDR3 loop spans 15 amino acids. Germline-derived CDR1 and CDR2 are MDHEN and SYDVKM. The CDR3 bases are TGTGCCAGCAGCCCCGGGGACAGGGTCAACACTGAAGCTTTCTTT. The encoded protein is CASSPGDRVNTEAFF.

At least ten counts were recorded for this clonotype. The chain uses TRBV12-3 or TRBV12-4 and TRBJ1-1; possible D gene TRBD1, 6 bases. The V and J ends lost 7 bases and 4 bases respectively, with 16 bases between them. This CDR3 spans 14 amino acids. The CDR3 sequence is CASTITGTGTEAFF. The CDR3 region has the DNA TGTGCCAGCACCATAACAGGGACGGGCACTGAAGCTTTCTTT.

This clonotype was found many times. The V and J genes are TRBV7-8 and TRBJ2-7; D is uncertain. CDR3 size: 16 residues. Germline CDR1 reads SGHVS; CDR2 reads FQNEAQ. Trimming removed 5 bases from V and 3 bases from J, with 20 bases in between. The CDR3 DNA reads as TGTGCCAGCAGCCCCCGCCTGGGTACTACGGACTACGAGCAGTACTTC. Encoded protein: CASSPRLGTTDYEQYF.

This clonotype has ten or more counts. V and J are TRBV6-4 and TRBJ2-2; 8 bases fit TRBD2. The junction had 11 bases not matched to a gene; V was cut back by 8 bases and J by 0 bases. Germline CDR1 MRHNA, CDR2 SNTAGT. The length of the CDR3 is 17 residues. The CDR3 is CASLRQTGRANTGELFF. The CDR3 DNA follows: TGTGCCAGCCTAAGACAAACCGGGAGGGCGAACACCGGGGAGCTGTTTTTT.

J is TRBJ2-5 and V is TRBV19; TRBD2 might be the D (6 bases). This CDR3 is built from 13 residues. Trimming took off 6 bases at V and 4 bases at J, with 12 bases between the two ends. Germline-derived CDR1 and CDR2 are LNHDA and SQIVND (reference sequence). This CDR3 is CASRSDGGETQYF. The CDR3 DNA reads TGTGCCAGTAGATCGGACGGGGGAGAGACCCAGTACTTC. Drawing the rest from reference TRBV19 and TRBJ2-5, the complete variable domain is DGGITQSPKYLFRKEGQNVTLSCEQNLNHDAMYWYRQDPGQGLRLIYYSQIVNDFQKGDIAEGYSVSREKKESFPLTVTSAQKNPTAFYLCASRSDGGETQYFGPGTRLLVL.

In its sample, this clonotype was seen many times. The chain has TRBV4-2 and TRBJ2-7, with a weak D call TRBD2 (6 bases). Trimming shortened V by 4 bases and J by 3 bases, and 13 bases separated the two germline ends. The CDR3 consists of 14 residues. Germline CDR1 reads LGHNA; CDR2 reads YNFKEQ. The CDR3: CASSLLKEGYEQYF. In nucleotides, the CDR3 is TGTGCCAGCAGCCTCTTGAAGGAGGGCTACGAGCAGTACTTC.

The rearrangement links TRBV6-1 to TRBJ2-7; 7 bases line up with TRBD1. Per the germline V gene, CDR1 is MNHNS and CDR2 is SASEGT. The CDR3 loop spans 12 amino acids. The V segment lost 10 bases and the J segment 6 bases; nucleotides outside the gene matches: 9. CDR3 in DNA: TGTGCCACTCGGGGACAGCCCGGCGAGCAGTACTTC. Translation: CATRGQPGEQYF.

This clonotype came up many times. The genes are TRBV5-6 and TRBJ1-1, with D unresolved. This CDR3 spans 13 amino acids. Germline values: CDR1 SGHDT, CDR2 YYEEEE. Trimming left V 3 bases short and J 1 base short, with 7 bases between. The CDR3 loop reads CASSSAWNTEAFF. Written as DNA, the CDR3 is TGTGCCAGCAGCTCCGCCTGGAACACTGAAGCTTTCTTT.

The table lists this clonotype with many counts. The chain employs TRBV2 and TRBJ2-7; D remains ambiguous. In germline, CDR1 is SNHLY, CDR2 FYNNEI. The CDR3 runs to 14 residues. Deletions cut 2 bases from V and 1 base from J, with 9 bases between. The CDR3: CASSERDISYEQYF. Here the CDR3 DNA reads TGTGCCAGCAGTGAAAGGGATATATCCTACGAGCAGTACTTC.

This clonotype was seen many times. CDR3 bases: TGTGCCACCAGCAGAGCAGGGCCTGGAAACACCATATATTTT. Translating gives CATSRAGPGNTIYF. The genes are TRBV15 and TRBJ1-3, with TRBD1 as a possible D gene (5 bases). The germline V and J ends were trimmed by 1 base and 2 bases, with 6 bases remaining between them. Per germline, CDR1 LNHNV and CDR2 YYDKDF (reference sequence). CDR3 size: 14 residues.